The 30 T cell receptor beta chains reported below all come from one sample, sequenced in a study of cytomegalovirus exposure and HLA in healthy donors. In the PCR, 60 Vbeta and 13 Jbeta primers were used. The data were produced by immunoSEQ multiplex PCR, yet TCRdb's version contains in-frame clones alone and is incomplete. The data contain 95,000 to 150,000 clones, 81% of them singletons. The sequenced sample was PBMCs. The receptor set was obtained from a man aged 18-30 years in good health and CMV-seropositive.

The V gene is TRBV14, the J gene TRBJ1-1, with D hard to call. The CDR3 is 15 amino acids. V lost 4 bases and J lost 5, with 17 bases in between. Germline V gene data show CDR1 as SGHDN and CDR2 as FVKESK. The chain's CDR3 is CASSPMTGKGTEAFF. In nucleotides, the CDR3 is TGTGCCAGCAGCCCGATGACCGGGAAAGGGACTGAAGCTTTCTTT.

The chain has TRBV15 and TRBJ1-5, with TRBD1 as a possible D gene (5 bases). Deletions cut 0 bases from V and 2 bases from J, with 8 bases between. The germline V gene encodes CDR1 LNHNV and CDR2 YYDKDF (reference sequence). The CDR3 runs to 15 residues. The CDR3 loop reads CATSRDRARNQPQHF. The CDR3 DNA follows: TGTGCCACCAGCAGAGACAGGGCTCGCAATCAGCCCCAGCATTTT. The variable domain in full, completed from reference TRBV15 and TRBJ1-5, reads DAMVIQNPRYQVTQFGKPVTLSCSQTLNHNVMYWYQQKSSQAPKLLFHYYDKDFNNEADTPDNFQSRRPNTSFCFLDIRSPGLGDTAMYLCATSRDRARNQPQHFGDGTRLSIL.

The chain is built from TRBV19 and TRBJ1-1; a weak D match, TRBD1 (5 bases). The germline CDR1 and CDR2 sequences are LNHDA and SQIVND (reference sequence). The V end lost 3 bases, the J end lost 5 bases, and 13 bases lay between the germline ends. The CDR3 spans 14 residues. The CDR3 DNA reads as TGTGCCAGTAGTATGAATACAGGAGGGACTGAAGCTTTCTTT. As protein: CASSMNTGGTEAFF.

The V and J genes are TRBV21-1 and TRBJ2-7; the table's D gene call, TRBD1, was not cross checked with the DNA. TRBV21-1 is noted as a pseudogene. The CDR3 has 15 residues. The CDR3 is CASSRDSAPSYEQYF. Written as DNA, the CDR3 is TGTGCCAGCAGCAGGGACAGTGCTCCCTCCTACGAGCAGTACTTC.

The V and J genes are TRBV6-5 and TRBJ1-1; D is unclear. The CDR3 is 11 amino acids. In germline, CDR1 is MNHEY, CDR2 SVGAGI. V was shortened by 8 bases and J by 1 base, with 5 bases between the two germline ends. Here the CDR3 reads CASGRNTEAFF. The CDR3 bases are TGTGCCAGCGGGAGGAACACTGAAGCTTTCTTT.

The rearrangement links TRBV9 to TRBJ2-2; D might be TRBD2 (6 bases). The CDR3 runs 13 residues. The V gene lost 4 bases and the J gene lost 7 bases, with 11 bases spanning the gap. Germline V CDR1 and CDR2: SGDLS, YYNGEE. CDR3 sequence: CASSQRRDGELFF. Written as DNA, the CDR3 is TGTGCCAGCAGCCAAAGGCGGGACGGGGAGCTGTTTTTT.

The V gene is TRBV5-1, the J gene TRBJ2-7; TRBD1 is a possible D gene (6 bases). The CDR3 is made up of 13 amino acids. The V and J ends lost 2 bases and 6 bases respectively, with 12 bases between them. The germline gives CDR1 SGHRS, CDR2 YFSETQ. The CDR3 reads CASSFQLDSEQYF. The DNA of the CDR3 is TGCGCCAGCAGCTTCCAATTGGACAGCGAGCAGTACTTC.

CDR3 sequence (DNA): TGTGCCAGCAGTTCCGACCCTGCTAGCGGGACAGATACGCAGTATTTT. It encodes CASSSDPASGTDTQYF. V usage is TRBV27 and J usage is TRBJ2-3; 8 nucleotides line up with TRBD2. Germline CDR1 and CDR2: MNHEY and SMNVEV (reference sequence). CDR3 length equals 16 residues. The ends lost 4 bases at V and 3 bases at J; junction bases unmatched: 9.

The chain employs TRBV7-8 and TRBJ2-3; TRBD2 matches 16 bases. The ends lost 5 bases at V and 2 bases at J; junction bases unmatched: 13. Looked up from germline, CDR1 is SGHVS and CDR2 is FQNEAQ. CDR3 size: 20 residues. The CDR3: CASSGLGTSGGALYTDTQYF. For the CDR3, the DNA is TGTGCCAGCAGCGGTTTAGGGACTAGCGGGGGGGCCTTATACACAGATACGCAGTATTTT.

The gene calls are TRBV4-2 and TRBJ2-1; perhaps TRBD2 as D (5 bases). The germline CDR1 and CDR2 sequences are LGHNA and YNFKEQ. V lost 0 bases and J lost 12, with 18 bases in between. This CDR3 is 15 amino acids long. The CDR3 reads CASSQDLGEPAGQFF. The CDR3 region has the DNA TGTGCCAGCAGCCAAGATTTGGGTGAGCCGGCGGGGCAGTTCTTC.

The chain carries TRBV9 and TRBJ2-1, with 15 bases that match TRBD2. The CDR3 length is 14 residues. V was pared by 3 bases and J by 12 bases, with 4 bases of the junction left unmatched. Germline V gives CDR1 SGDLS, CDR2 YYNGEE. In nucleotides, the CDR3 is TGTGCCAGCAGCGGGACTAGCGGGAGGGGCGGGCAGTTCTTC. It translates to CASSGTSGRGGQFF.

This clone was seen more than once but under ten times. The DNA of the CDR3 is TGTGCCAGCTCACGAGCTAAGGGCGGGACAGCGAACACTGAAGCTTTCTTT. This codes for CASSRAKGGTANTEAFF. This chain links TRBV18 with TRBJ1-1, with 7 bases lining up with TRBD1. CDR3 size: 17 residues. Germline CDR1 is KGHSH and CDR2 is LQKENI. With 4 bases clipped from V and 1 base from J, the junction kept 12 bases outside the gene matches. The whole variable domain, remainder taken from reference TRBV18 and TRBJ1-1, is NAGVMQNPRHLVRRRGQEARLRCSPMKGHSHVYWYRQLPEEGLKFMVYLQKENIIDESGMPKERFSAEFPKEGPSILRIQQVVRGDSAAYFCASSRAKGGTANTEAFFGQGTRLTVV.

CDR3: CASSSGRGNEQFF. The CDR3 coding sequence is TGTGCCAGCAGCTCCGGAAGGGGAAATGAGCAGTTCTTC. The gene calls are TRBV9 and TRBJ2-1, with D possibly matching TRBD1 (5 bases). The V end lost 4 bases, the J end lost 7 bases, and 12 bases lay between the germline ends. The germline CDR1 and CDR2 sequences are SGDLS and YYNGEE. This CDR3 has 13 amino acids. Variable domain in full (rest from reference TRBV9 and TRBJ2-1): DSGVTQTPKHLITATGQRVTLRCSPRSGDLSVYWYQQSLDQGLQFLIQYYNGEERAKGNILERFSAQQFPDLHSELNLSSLELGDSALYFCASSSGRGNEQFFGPGTRLTVL.

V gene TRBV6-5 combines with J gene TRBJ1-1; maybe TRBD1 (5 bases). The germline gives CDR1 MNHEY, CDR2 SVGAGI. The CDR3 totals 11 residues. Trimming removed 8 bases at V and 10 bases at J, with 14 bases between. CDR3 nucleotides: TGTGCCAGCGCGGGGGGGTCGAGAGCTTTCTTT. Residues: CASAGGSRAFF.

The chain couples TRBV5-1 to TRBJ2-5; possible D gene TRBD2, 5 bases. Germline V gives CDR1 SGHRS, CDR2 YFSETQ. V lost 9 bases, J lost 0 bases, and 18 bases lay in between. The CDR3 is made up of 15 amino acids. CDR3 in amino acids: CATGWWSGDQETQYF. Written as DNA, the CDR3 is TGCGCCACCGGCTGGTGGTCCGGGGACCAAGAGACCCAGTACTTC.

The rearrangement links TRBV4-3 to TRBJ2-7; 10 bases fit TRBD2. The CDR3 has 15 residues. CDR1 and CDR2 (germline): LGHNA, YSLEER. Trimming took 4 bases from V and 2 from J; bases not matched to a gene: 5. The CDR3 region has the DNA TGCGCCAGCAGCCGAGGACTAGCGGCCCCCTACGAGCAGTACTTC. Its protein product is CASSRGLAAPYEQYF.

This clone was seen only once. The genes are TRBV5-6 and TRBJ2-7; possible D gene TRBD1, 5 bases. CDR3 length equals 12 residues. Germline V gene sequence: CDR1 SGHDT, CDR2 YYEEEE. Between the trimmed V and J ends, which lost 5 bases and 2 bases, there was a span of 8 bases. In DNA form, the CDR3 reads TGTGCCAGCAGTCTACAGGCCTACGAGCAGTACTTC. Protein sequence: CASSLQAYEQYF.

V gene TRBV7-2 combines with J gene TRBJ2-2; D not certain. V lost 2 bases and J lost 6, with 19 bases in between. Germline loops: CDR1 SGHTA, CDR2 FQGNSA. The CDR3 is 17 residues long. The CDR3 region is CASSLNPIRLTPGELFF. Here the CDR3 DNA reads TGTGCCAGCAGCTTAAACCCAATTCGACTGACCCCCGGGGAGCTGTTTTTT.

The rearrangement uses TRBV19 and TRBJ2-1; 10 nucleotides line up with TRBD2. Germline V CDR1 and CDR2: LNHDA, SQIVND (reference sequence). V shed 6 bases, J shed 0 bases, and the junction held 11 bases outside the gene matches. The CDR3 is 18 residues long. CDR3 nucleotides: TGTGCCAGTAGCCGATCCGGGCCTAGCGGGAGCTCCTACAATGAGCAGTTCTTC. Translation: CASSRSGPSGSSYNEQFF.

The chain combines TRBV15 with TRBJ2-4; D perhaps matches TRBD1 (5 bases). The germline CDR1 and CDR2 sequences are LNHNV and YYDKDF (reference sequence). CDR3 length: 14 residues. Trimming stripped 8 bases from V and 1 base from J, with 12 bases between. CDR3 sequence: CATSSGNAKNIQYF. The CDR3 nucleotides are TGTGCCACCTCCTCAGGGAACGCCAAAAACATTCAGTACTTC.

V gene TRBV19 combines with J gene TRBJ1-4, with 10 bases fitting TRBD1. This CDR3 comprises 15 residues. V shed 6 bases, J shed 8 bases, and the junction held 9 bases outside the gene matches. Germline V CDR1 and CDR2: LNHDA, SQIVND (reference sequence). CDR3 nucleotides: TGTGCCAGTAGACCCCGGACAGGGGGACGAGAAAAACTGTTTTTT. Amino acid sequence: CASRPRTGGREKLFF.

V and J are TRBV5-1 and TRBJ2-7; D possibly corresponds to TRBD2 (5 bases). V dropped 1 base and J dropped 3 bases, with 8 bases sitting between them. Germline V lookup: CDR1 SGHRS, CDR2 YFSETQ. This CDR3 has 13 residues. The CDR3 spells CASSLTGYYEQYF. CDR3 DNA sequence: TGCGCCAGCAGCTTGACGGGATACTACGAGCAGTACTTC. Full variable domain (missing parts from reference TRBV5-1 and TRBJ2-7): KAGVTQTPRYLIKTRGQQVTLSCSPISGHRSVSWYQQTPGQGLQFLFEYFSETQRNKGNFPGRFSGRQFSNSRSEMNVSTLELGDSALYLCASSLTGYYEQYFGPGTRLTVT.

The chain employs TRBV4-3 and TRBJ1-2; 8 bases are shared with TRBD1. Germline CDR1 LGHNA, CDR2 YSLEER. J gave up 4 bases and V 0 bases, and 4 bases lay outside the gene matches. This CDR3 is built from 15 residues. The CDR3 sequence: CASSQDTGGRYGYTF. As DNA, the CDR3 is TGCGCCAGCAGCCAAGATACAGGGGGACGCTATGGCTACACCTTC.

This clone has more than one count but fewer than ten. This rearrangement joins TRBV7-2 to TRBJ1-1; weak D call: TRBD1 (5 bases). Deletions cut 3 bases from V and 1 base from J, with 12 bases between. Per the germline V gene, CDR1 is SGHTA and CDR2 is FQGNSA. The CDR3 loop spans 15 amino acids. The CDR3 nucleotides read TGTGCCAGCAGCTTCTCTGCAGGGAAGAACACTGAAGCTTTCTTT. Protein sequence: CASSFSAGKNTEAFF.

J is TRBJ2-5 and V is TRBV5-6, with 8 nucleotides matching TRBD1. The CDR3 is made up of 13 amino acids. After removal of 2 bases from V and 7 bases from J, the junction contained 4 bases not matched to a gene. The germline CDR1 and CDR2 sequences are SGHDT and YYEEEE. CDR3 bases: TGTGCCAGCAGCTTAGGGACAGGCGGGACCCAGTACTTC. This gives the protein CASSLGTGGTQYF.

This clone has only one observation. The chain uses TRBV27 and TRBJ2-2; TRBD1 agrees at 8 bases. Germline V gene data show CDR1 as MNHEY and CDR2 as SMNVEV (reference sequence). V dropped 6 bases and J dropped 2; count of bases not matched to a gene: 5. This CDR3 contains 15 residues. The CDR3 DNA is TGTGCCAGCAGCCTGGACAGGGCCAACACCGGGGAGCTGTTTTTT. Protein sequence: CASSLDRANTGELFF.

CDR3 residues: CAIRSSSGGGNEQFF. The CDR3 region has the DNA TGTGCCATCAGGAGCTCTAGCGGGGGCGGGAATGAGCAGTTCTTC. This chain uses TRBV10-3 with TRBJ2-1; 10 bases line up with TRBD2. CDR3 length: 15 amino acids. Germline values: CDR1 ENHRY, CDR2 SYGVKD. Germline trimming cut 6 bases from V and 7 bases from J; bases unmatched to any gene: 9.

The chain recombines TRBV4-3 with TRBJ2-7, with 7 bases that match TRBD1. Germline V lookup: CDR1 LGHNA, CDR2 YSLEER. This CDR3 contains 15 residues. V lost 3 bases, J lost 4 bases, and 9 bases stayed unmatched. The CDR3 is CASSQYRQGPYEQYF. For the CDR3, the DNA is TGCGCCAGCAGCCAGTATAGACAGGGTCCGTACGAGCAGTACTTC.

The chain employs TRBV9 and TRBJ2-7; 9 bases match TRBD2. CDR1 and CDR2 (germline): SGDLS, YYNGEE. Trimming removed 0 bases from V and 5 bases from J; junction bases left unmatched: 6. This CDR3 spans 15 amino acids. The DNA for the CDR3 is TGTGCCAGCAGCGTAGGCGCGGGAGGGCCGAACGAGCAGTACTTC. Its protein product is CASSVGAGGPNEQYF.

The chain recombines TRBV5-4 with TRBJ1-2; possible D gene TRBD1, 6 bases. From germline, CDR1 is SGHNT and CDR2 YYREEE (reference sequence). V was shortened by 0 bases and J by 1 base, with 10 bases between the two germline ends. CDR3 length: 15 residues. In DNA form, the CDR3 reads TGTGCCAGCAGCTTGGACCCGGGACATAACTATGGCTACACCTTC. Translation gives CASSLDPGHNYGYTF.